The entry that follows covers one T cell receptor beta chain sequence. Its antigen remains unknown. The data were obtained in a study of Ad26.COV2.S vaccination and SARS-CoV-2 variants. This CDR3 is 13 amino acids long. Trimming cost V 4 bases and J 0 bases, with 4 bases left between them. CDR1 and CDR2 (germline): LNHDA, SQIVND (reference sequence). Findings of the study overall: Vaccine recipients and placebo recipients showed similar non-spike TCR breadth.

Some clones are missing from TCRdb's copy, which holds only in-frame ones; the method was immunoSEQ multiplex PCR. The data show about 140,000 clones, with more than 80% seen just once and more than 4.5% held by the top ten. Sequencing used peripheral blood, obtained after recovery from COVID-19. The receptor comes from a human donor who had recovered from COVID-19. The chain joins TRBV19 to TRBJ1-3; no reliable D call. In DNA form, the CDR3 reads TGTGCCAGTAGTAGCCACTCTGGAAACACCATATATTTT. The encoded protein is CASSSHSGNTIYF.